This record looks at one TCR beta chain sequence and its context. The data derive from a study of T cell responses to AZD1222 COVID-19 vaccine. Germline values: CDR1 SGHTA, CDR2 FQGTGA. Trimming removed 1 base at V and 4 bases at J, with 11 bases between. This CDR3 spans 15 amino acids. This table comes from immunoSEQ multiplex PCR, and its TCRdb copy is limited to in-frame clones, with some not included. This table has fewer than 200,000 clones, about 92% appearing once. The origin of this receptor is an adult in good health. The chain couples TRBV7-3 to TRBJ1-5; possible D gene TRBD1, 6 bases. The sequenced sample was peripheral blood, obtained on day 0 of AZD1222 vaccination. CDR3 residues: CASSLKGGTNQPQHF. CDR3 sequence (DNA): TGTGCCAGCAGCTTAAAGGGGGGGACTAATCAGCCCCAGCATTTT.